The 16 T cell receptor beta chains presented below share a single source sample, sequenced in a study of T-cell reconstitution after alpha-beta-depleted transplantation in children. A library of TCRbeta sequences, prepared with unique molecular identifiers, was generated. In TCRdb, the PCR reads were re-called with MiXCR into one record per CDR3 protein. Counted here are 250,000 to 300,000 distinct CDR3 sequences, 9.5% to 13% occurring once; the ten biggest clones make up 20% to 30%. Source: peripheral blood, taken 180 days after TCRalphabeta/CD19-depleted stem cell transplant. The receptors originated from a male patient between 2 and 10 years old who had a stem cell transplant for chronic granulomatous disease, so the T cells may come from the graft donor.

This clonotype was detected many times. This chain connects TRBV9 to TRBJ2-1; tentatively, D is TRBD2 (7 bases). Trimming cost V 1 base and J 8 bases, with 13 bases left between them. Germline loops: CDR1 SGDLS, CDR2 YYNGEE. The CDR3 is 14 residues long. The CDR3: CASSVRVGGDEQFF. The CDR3, as DNA: TGTGCCAGCAGCGTACGGGTAGGGGGGGATGAGCAGTTCTTC.

This clonotype was seen many times. The CDR3 reads CASSYPGQGAGYNEQFF. The CDR3 DNA sequence: TGTGCCAGCAGTTATCCGGGACAGGGGGCGGGGTACAATGAGCAGTTCTTC. The chain recombines TRBV6-5 with TRBJ2-1; 12 nucleotides align to TRBD1. Looked up from germline, CDR1 is MNHEY and CDR2 is SVGAGI. The CDR3 loop spans 17 amino acids. Trimming at V came to 3 bases and at J to 4 bases, leaving 7 bases not matched to a gene.

This clonotype was seen repeatedly, ten times or more. V is TRBV7-2 and J is TRBJ2-2; D perhaps matches TRBD1 (5 bases). This CDR3 comprises 16 residues. Trimming took 2 bases from V and 4 from J, leaving 14 bases between them. Germline-derived CDR1 and CDR2 are SGHTA and FQGNSA. As DNA, the CDR3 is TGTGCCAGCAGCTTAAGGTCAGGGTGGGCCACCGGGGAGCTGTTTTTT. It codes for CASSLRSGWATGELFF.

About this clonotype: A much larger clone differs from this one at a single base, so this may be a read error. The chain uses TRBV29-1 and TRBJ2-6; D perhaps matches TRBD2 (5 bases). The CDR3 totals 14 residues. CDR1 is SQVTM and CDR2 is ANQGSEA in the germline V gene. The DNA for the CDR3 is TGCAGCGTTGCTGCCGGGGAAGGTGACAACATCCTGACTTTC. This gives the protein CSVAAGEGDNILTF.

This clonotype came up many times. The J gene is TRBJ1-2, the V gene TRBV6-2 or TRBV6-3; no clear D gene. Germline lookup yields CDR1 MNHEY and CDR2 SVGEGT. V was pared by 8 bases and J by 6 bases, with 7 bases between. This CDR3 is 10 amino acids long. The CDR3: CASGRHGYTF. CDR3 nucleotide sequence: TGTGCCAGCGGGAGGCATGGCTACACCTTC.

This clonotype occurred many times. V usage is TRBV7-8 and J usage is TRBJ2-1; TRBD2 agrees at 14 bases. CDR1 and CDR2 from the germline V gene are SGHVS and FQNEAQ. Trimming cost V 6 bases and J 6 bases; bases outside gene matches: 4. The CDR3 totals 15 residues. The CDR3: CASRIGTSGGNEQFF. The CDR3 DNA sequence: TGTGCCAGCAGGATAGGGACTAGCGGGGGCAATGAGCAGTTCTTC. Combining the CDR3 with reference TRBV7-8 and TRBJ2-1 gives the whole variable domain GAGVSQSPRYKVAKRGQDVALRCDPISGHVSLFWYQQALGQGPEFLTYFQNEAQLDKSGLPSDRFFAERPEGSVSTLKIQRTQQEDSAVYLCASRIGTSGGNEQFFGPGTRLTVL.

This clonotype was seen repeatedly, ten times or more. This chain uses TRBV7-3 with TRBJ2-7, with TRBD2 identical over 7 bases. This CDR3 is 13 amino acids long. The junction had 3 bases not matched to a gene; V was cut back by 1 base and J by 6 bases. Per germline, CDR1 SGHTA and CDR2 FQGTGA. In DNA form, the CDR3 reads TGTGCCAGCAGCTTAATTGCGGGGGTCGAGCAGTACTTC. The encoded protein is CASSLIAGVEQYF.

This rearrangement joins TRBV4-1 to TRBJ1-5; 8 bases map to TRBD1. CDR1 and CDR2 from the germline V gene are MGHRA and YSYEKL. The ends lost 8 bases at V and 4 bases at J; junction bases unmatched: 10. The CDR3 contains 15 residues. CDR3 protein: CASARTGTGNQPQHF. As DNA, the CDR3 is TGCGCCAGCGCAAGGACAGGGACCGGTAATCAGCCCCAGCATTTT.

This clonotype appeared many times. The V and J genes are TRBV6-1 and TRBJ1-5; no clear D gene. The CDR3 covers 14 residues. V was cut by 6 bases and J by 2 bases, with 11 bases left in between. Germline values: CDR1 MNHNS, CDR2 SASEGT. CDR3 sequence (DNA): TGTGCCAGCAGGGCGATCCGAGGCAATCAGCCCCAGCATTTT. It is translated as CASRAIRGNQPQHF.

This clonotype was seen at least ten times. V and J are TRBV7-8 and TRBJ2-3; TRBD1 might be the D (6 bases). This CDR3 has 14 amino acids. CDR1 SGHVS and CDR2 FQNEAQ come from the germline V gene. V gave up 7 bases and J gave up 6 bases, with 17 bases separating them. The DNA of the CDR3 is TGTGCCAGCACCCCCTACGGGACAACTGATACGCAGTATTTT. This translates into CASTPYGTTDTQYF.

This clonotype was recorded at least ten times. The rearrangement links TRBV10-2 to TRBJ2-7, with D perhaps TRBD1 (6 bases). The CDR3 is 12 amino acids. The germline V and J ends were trimmed by 8 bases and 1 base, with 9 bases remaining between them. The germline V gene encodes CDR1 WSHSY and CDR2 SAAADI. CDR3 loop: CASGRGSYEQYF. In DNA form, the CDR3 reads TGCGCCAGCGGTAGGGGGTCCTACGAGCAGTACTTC.

Details on this clonotype: A read error may be the cause here, since a much bigger clone is one base away. This chain links TRBV7-6 with TRBJ2-1; 8 nucleotides line up with TRBD2. The CDR3 is 16 residues long. Germline V gene lookup returns CDR1 SGHVS and CDR2 FNYEAQ. CDR3 region: CASSLRSGLAFNEHFF. CDR3 coding DNA: TGTGCCAGCAGCTTACGGAGTGGACTAGCATTTAATGAGCATTTCTTC.

This clonotype was recorded many times. V gene TRBV9 combines with J gene TRBJ2-3, with D perhaps matching TRBD1 or TRBD2 (5 bases each). Germline V CDR1 and CDR2: SGDLS, YYNGEE. This CDR3 is built from 15 residues. Trimming took 3 bases from V and 6 from J, leaving 17 bases between them. The CDR3 bases are TGTGCCAGCAGCGCGGATCGGCCCGAGGGGGATACGCAGTATTTT. Its translation: CASSADRPEGDTQYF.

This clonotype was recorded at least ten times. This chain links TRBV12-3 or TRBV12-4 with TRBJ2-7; 7 positions agree with TRBD2. The CDR3 is 16 amino acids. V lost 6 bases and J lost 2; bases outside the gene matches: 13. In DNA, the CDR3 is TGTGCCAGCAGCCCTAGACTAGCCTACTTCGCCTACGAGCAGTACTTC. Amino acid sequence: CASSPRLAYFAYEQYF.

This clonotype was detected ten times or more. The CDR3 nucleotides are TGTGCCAGCAGCGCAGGGACAGGCTACGAGCAGTACTTC. It translates to CASSAGTGYEQYF. The rearrangement joins TRBV11-2 to TRBJ2-7; TRBD1 aligns across 8 bases. Germline lookup yields CDR1 SGHAT and CDR2 FQNNGV. Trimming at V came to 5 bases and at J to 3 bases, leaving 3 bases not matched to a gene. The CDR3 extends over 13 amino acids.

This clonotype came up many times. The rearrangement links TRBV7-3 to TRBJ2-3; TRBD1 matches at 10 bases. After removal of 2 bases from V and 1 base from J, the junction contained 3 bases not matched to a gene. The CDR3 is made up of 16 amino acids. Germline V lookup: CDR1 SGHTA, CDR2 FQGTGA. In DNA, the CDR3 is TGTGCCAGCAGCTTAGAGGGGACAGGGGGCACAGATACGCAGTATTTT. Amino acids: CASSLEGTGGTDTQYF. Looking up the rest from reference TRBV7-3 and TRBJ2-3 gives the full variable domain: GAGVSQTPSNKVTEKGKYVELRCDPISGHTALYWYRQSLGQGPEFLIYFQGTGAADDSGLPNDRFFAVRPEGSVSTLKIQRTERGDSAVYLCASSLEGTGGTDTQYFGPGTRLTVL.